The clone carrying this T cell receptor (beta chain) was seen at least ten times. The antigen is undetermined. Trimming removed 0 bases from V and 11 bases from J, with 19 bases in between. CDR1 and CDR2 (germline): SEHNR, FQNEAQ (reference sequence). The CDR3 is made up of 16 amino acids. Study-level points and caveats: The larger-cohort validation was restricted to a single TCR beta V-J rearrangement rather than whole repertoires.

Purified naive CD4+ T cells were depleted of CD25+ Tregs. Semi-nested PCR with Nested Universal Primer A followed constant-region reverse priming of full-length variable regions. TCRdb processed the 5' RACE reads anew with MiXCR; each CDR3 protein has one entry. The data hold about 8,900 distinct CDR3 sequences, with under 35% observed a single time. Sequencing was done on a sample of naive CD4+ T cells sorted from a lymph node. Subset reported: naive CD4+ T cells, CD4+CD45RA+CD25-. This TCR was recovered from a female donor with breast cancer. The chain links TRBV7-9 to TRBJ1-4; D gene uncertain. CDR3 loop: CASSLAGDTPIGKLFF. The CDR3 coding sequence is TGTGCCAGCAGCTTAGCTGGTGACACACCAATCGGGAAACTGTTTTTT.